Following are 21 T cell receptor beta chains from one sample sequenced in a study of technical replicates of blood from a handful of donors. Data came from immunoSEQ multiplex PCR; TCRdb stores just in-frame clones and leaves some out. The data hold 55,000 to 80,000 clones, with roughly 90% observed a single time. The specimen sequenced was T cells isolated from PBMCs. The receptors stem from a human donor in good health.

The V call is TRBV28, the J call TRBJ2-1; D is perhaps TRBD2 (5 bases). The CDR3 is made up of 14 amino acids. V was shortened by 10 bases and J by 7 bases, with 20 bases between the two germline ends. Per the germline V gene, CDR1 is MDHEN and CDR2 is SYDVKM. CDR3 bases: TGTGCCACTGCTAAGCGAGGGCGGTATAATGAGCAGTTCTTC. Amino acids: CATAKRGRYNEQFF.

The J gene is TRBJ2-4, the V gene TRBV4-3; D unclear. This CDR3 is 14 amino acids long. Trimming left V 0 bases short and J 1 base short, with 4 bases between. Germline loops: CDR1 LGHNA, CDR2 YSLEER. CDR3 loop: CASSQDRAKNIQYF. The CDR3 DNA is TGCGCCAGCAGCCAAGACAGGGCCAAAAACATTCAGTACTTC.

CDR3 sequence: CASSQDRANTGELFF. The CDR3 nucleotides are TGTGCCAGCAGCCAGGACAGGGCTAACACCGGGGAGCTGTTTTTT. The chain couples TRBV7-3 to TRBJ2-2, with 8 bases matching TRBD1. From germline, CDR1 is SGHTA and CDR2 FQGTGA. Losses at the gene ends were 5 bases for V and 2 bases for J; bases not matched to a gene: 4. This CDR3 has 15 residues.

V and J are TRBV6-1 and TRBJ2-7; D might be TRBD1 (5 bases). The CDR3 consists of 16 residues. Deletions cut 3 bases from V and 0 bases from J, with 15 bases between. Looked up from germline, CDR1 is MNHNS and CDR2 is SASEGT. The CDR3 region is CASSDPRTQGSYEQYF. The CDR3 region has the DNA TGTGCCAGCAGTGATCCCAGGACCCAGGGCTCCTACGAGCAGTACTTC.

This chain connects TRBV7-9 to TRBJ2-7, with 7 positions matching TRBD1. The CDR3 extends over 14 amino acids. Germline lookup yields CDR1 SEHNR and CDR2 FQNEAQ (reference sequence). With V trimmed by 8 bases and J by 0 bases, 7 bases remained unmatched. This CDR3 reads CASELGQASYEQYF. CDR3 nucleotide sequence: TGTGCCAGCGAACTAGGACAGGCCTCCTACGAGCAGTACTTC. Combining the CDR3 with reference TRBV7-9 and TRBJ2-7 gives the whole variable domain DTGVSQNPRHKITKRGQNVTFRCDPISEHNRLYWYRQTLGQGPEFLTYFQNEAQLEKSRLLSDRFSAERPKGSFSTLEIQRTEQGDSAMYLCASELGQASYEQYFGPGTRLTVT.

The chain combines TRBV4-3 with TRBJ1-1; no definite D call. The V end lost 2 bases, the J end lost 7 bases, and 8 bases lay between the germline ends. Germline assignment: CDR1 LGHNA and CDR2 YSLEER. The CDR3 consists of 12 residues. CDR3 protein: CASSQTGFEAFF. The CDR3 DNA follows: TGCGCCAGCAGCCAAACCGGGTTTGAAGCTTTCTTT.

V is TRBV9 and J is TRBJ2-1; 8 bases line up with TRBD1. CDR1 is SGDLS, CDR2 YYNGEE, per germline. This CDR3 is built from 15 residues. V lost 4 bases to trimming and J lost 5 bases; unmatched junction nucleotides: 8. CDR3 residues: CASSPGTGIDNEQFF. DNA of the CDR3: TGTGCCAGCAGCCCCGGGACAGGCATCGACAATGAGCAGTTCTTC.

This chain joins TRBV29-1 and TRBJ2-3, with D possibly being TRBD1 (5 bases). Germline CDR1 SQVTM, CDR2 ANQGSEA. The CDR3 totals 13 residues. Trimming took off 3 bases at V and 2 bases at J, with 9 bases between the two ends. The chain's CDR3 is CSVEGLYTDTQYF. DNA of the CDR3: TGCAGCGTTGAGGGGCTCTACACAGATACGCAGTATTTT.

The chain employs TRBV6-1 and TRBJ2-2, with a weak D call TRBD2 (6 bases). Trimming took 1 base from V and 6 from J, leaving 21 bases between them. The CDR3 sequence is 18 residues long. Looked up from germline, CDR1 is MNHNS and CDR2 is SASEGT. The CDR3 region is CASSEVMPSDYRPGELFF. As DNA, the CDR3 is TGTGCCAGCAGTGAAGTTATGCCTAGCGATTATCGGCCCGGGGAGCTGTTTTTT.

This chain uses TRBV19 with TRBJ2-3; maybe TRBD1 (6 bases). The V end was cut by 3 bases, the J end by 2 bases, with 18 bases between. CDR3 size: 17 residues. The germline V gene encodes CDR1 LNHDA and CDR2 SQIVND (reference sequence). The CDR3 region is CASSMDRSDGFTDTQYF. In nucleotides, the CDR3 is TGTGCCAGTAGTATGGACAGATCCGACGGATTCACAGATACGCAGTATTTT.

The chain uses TRBV19 and TRBJ2-5, with 9 bases matching TRBD1. With 6 bases clipped from V and 5 bases from J, the junction kept 4 bases outside the gene matches. From germline, CDR1 is LNHDA and CDR2 SQIVND (reference sequence). The CDR3 is 13 amino acids. CDR3: CASRGQGHETQYF. The CDR3 region has the DNA TGTGCCAGTAGAGGACAGGGGCATGAGACCCAGTACTTC.

This chain uses TRBV4-1 with TRBJ2-1; no clear D gene. Germline lookup yields CDR1 MGHRA and CDR2 YSYEKL. CDR3 length: 13 residues. V lost 3 bases and J 7 bases, leaving 10 bases between the germline ends. This CDR3 is CASSHRTGNEQFF. The CDR3 DNA follows: TGCGCCAGCAGCCACAGAACGGGTAATGAGCAGTTCTTC.

The chain has TRBV19 and TRBJ2-7, with D possibly TRBD1 on 6 matching bases. This CDR3 contains 17 residues. Germline assignment: CDR1 LNHDA and CDR2 SQIVND (reference sequence). The germline V and J ends were trimmed by 3 bases and 2 bases, with 20 bases remaining between them. The CDR3 DNA sequence: TGTGCCAGTAGTATCCAGGGGCGCCTCTTCACTACCTACGAGCAGTACTTC. Its translation is CASSIQGRLFTTYEQYF. Based on the CDR3 plus reference TRBV19 and TRBJ2-7, the full variable domain is DGGITQSPKYLFRKEGQNVTLSCEQNLNHDAMYWYRQDPGQGLRLIYYSQIVNDFQKGDIAEGYSVSREKKESFPLTVTSAQKNPTAFYLCASSIQGRLFTTYEQYFGPGTRLTVT.

The rearrangement joins TRBV14 to TRBJ2-2; the D gene is possibly TRBD1 (5 bases). This CDR3 contains 15 residues. Germline CDR1 and CDR2: SGHDN and FVKESK. Trimming stripped 2 bases from V and 1 base from J, with 8 bases between. This CDR3 is CASSQWQGNTGELFF. The CDR3 DNA is TGTGCCAGCAGCCAATGGCAGGGGAACACCGGGGAGCTGTTTTTT.

The CDR3 here is CASSFITAGNTEAFF. Here the CDR3 DNA reads TGTGCCAGCAGCTTTATAACGGCGGGGAACACTGAAGCTTTCTTT. The genes are TRBV11-3 and TRBJ1-1; D not resolved. CDR3 length: 15 residues. Germline loops: CDR1 SGHNT, CDR2 YENEEA. The ends were cut back, 3 bases at V and 1 base at J, with 12 bases in the middle.

The chain employs TRBV27 and TRBJ1-2; D is ambiguous. Germline-derived CDR1 and CDR2 are MNHEY and SMNVEV (reference sequence). The CDR3 runs 15 residues. Trimming cost V 8 bases and J 5 bases, with 21 bases left between them. The CDR3 DNA sequence: TGTGCCAGCTCCCTGGGAGGTCCTTTTGGGTATGGCTACACCTTC. Translated, it gives CASSLGGPFGYGYTF.

J is TRBJ1-5 and V is TRBV27, with 7 bases matching TRBD1. This CDR3 is 13 amino acids long. V shed 6 bases and J 7 bases; nucleotides not matched to a gene: 6. CDR1 and CDR2 from the germline V gene are MNHEY and SMNVEV (reference sequence). This CDR3 is CASSSGGKQPQHF. For the CDR3, the DNA is TGTGCCAGCAGCTCAGGGGGGAAGCAGCCCCAGCATTTT.

This clone has more than one count but fewer than ten. CDR3 sequence: CASSLGTGGGQRAQPQHF. The CDR3 nucleotides read TGTGCCAGCAGCTTGGGTACAGGGGGTGGCCAAAGAGCCCAGCCCCAGCATTTT. The gene calls are TRBV11-2 and TRBJ1-5, with 8 bases identical to TRBD1. The CDR3 consists of 18 residues. Germline lookup yields CDR1 SGHAT and CDR2 FQNNGV. Unmatched junction bases numbered 17, after V lost 3 bases and J lost 7 bases.

The rearrangement joins TRBV11-2 to TRBJ2-3; 10 bases align to TRBD2. The V segment lost 6 bases and the J segment 4 bases; nucleotides outside the gene matches: 16. Germline V gene sequence: CDR1 SGHAT, CDR2 FQNNGV. The CDR3 loop spans 18 amino acids. The CDR3 reads CASSQTLVAGGQADTQYF. The CDR3 DNA sequence: TGTGCCAGCAGTCAGACCCTGGTAGCGGGAGGACAAGCAGATACGCAGTATTTT.

The rearrangement uses TRBV6-1 and TRBJ2-3; 9 bases align to TRBD2. With 6 bases clipped from V and 0 bases from J, the junction kept 1 base outside the gene matches. The CDR3 has 14 residues. The germline V gene encodes CDR1 MNHNS and CDR2 SASEGT. Here the CDR3 DNA reads TGTGCCAGCAGCAGCGGGGGGAGCACAGATACGCAGTATTTT. Translating it yields CASSSGGSTDTQYF.

This clone showed up just once. The chain combines TRBV15 with TRBJ1-1; weak D call: TRBD1 (6 bases). CDR3 size: 17 residues. The V end was cut by 1 base, the J end by 0 bases, with 15 bases between. CDR1 and CDR2 (germline): LNHNV, YYDKDF (reference sequence). CDR3 sequence reads: CATSRGNGTPLNTEAFF. The CDR3, as DNA: TGTGCCACCAGCAGAGGAAACGGGACACCATTGAACACTGAAGCTTTCTTT.